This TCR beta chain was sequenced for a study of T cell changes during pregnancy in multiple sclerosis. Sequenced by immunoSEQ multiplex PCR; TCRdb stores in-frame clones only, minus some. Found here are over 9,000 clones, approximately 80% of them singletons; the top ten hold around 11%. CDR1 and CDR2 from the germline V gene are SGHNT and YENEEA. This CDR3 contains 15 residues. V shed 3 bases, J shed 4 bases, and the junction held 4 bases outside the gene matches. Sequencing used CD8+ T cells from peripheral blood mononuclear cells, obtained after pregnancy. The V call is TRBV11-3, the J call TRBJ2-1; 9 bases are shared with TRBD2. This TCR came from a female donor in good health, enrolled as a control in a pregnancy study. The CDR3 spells CASSLRLAVYNEQFF. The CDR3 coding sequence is TGTGCCAGCAGCTTGAGACTAGCGGTTTACAATGAGCAGTTCTTC.